One sample yielded the 15 T cell receptor beta chains listed below, sequenced in a study of CD8 T cells in ankylosing spondylitis. TCRdb re-derived calls from the 5' RACE reads in MiXCR, one entry per CDR3 protein. The table lists 250,000 to 400,000 distinct CDR3 sequences, around 10% of them singletons, with about 10% in the top ten. The sequenced material came from blood, either unsorted or a sorted T cell fraction (not recorded which). Receptor source: a female donor with ankylosing spondylitis or in good health (not recorded which).

This clonotype was detected many times. The CDR3 reads CASSYYPTGATGELFF. The CDR3, as DNA: TGTGCCAGCAGTTACTATCCCACAGGGGCTACCGGGGAGCTGTTTTTT. V gene TRBV6-5 combines with J gene TRBJ2-2; 7 positions agree with TRBD1. In germline, CDR1 is MNHEY, CDR2 SVGAGI. Losses at the gene ends were 1 base for V and 5 bases for J; bases not matched to a gene: 7. CDR3 size: 16 residues.

This clonotype occurred many times. The chain uses TRBV15 and TRBJ1-4, with 7 bases identical to TRBD1. The CDR3 totals 15 residues. Germline lookup yields CDR1 LNHNV and CDR2 YYDKDF (reference sequence). The junction had 7 bases not matched to a gene; V was cut back by 3 bases and J by 6 bases. CDR3 nucleotides: TGTGCCACCAGCAGTCTACAGGGGTTGGATGAAAAACTGTTTTTT. Encoded protein: CATSSLQGLDEKLFF.

The chain recombines TRBV5-1 with TRBJ1-6; D unresolved. This CDR3 comprises 14 residues. From germline, CDR1 is SGHRS and CDR2 YFSETQ. V shed 0 bases and J shed 7 bases, with 8 bases lying between them. This CDR3 is CASSLVISNSPLHF. CDR3 coding DNA: TGCGCCAGCAGCTTGGTCATCTCCAATTCACCCCTCCACTTT.

This chain links TRBV28 with TRBJ1-1; TRBD1 might be the D (5 bases). Germline V gives CDR1 MDHEN, CDR2 SYDVKM. The length of the CDR3 is 16 residues. Trimming pared 5 bases from V and 0 bases from J, leaving 16 bases between. The CDR3, as DNA: TGTGCCAGCAGTACAGTGGGGGTGATCATGAACACTGAAGCTTTCTTT. This sequence encodes CASSTVGVIMNTEAFF.

This clonotype was detected many times. J is TRBJ2-3 and V is TRBV5-1, with 9 bases identical to TRBD1. The trim removed 4 bases at V and 4 bases at J, leaving 7 bases unmatched. The CDR3 is made up of 15 amino acids. The germline V gene encodes CDR1 SGHRS and CDR2 YFSETQ. The CDR3: CASSLRGQGSDTQYF. The CDR3 nucleotides are TGCGCCAGCAGCCTACGAGGACAGGGGTCAGATACGCAGTATTTT.

Many counts were recorded for this clonotype. The chain uses TRBV5-1 and TRBJ1-4; D gene uncertain. This CDR3 spans 15 amino acids. Trimming removed 2 bases at V and 5 bases at J, with 13 bases between. CDR1 and CDR2 from the germline V gene are SGHRS and YFSETQ. The CDR3 bases are TGCGCCAGCAGCTTCTCAAGGAAAGGGAATGAAAAACTGTTTTTT. As protein: CASSFSRKGNEKLFF. Looking up the rest from reference TRBV5-1 and TRBJ1-4 gives the full variable domain: KAGVTQTPRYLIKTRGQQVTLSCSPISGHRSVSWYQQTPGQGLQFLFEYFSETQRNKGNFPGRFSGRQFSNSRSEMNVSTLELGDSALYLCASSFSRKGNEKLFFGSGTQLSVL.

This clonotype was observed a handful of times. J is TRBJ2-1 and V is TRBV20-1; 8 bases match TRBD2. This CDR3 has 15 residues. CDR1 DFQATT and CDR2 SNEGSKA come from the germline V gene (reference sequence). Trimming took 0 bases from V and 2 from J; bases not matched to a gene: 3. In nucleotides, the CDR3 is TGCAGTGCTAGAGACCAGCGGGGGACCTACAATGAGCAGTTCTTC. This gives the protein CSARDQRGTYNEQFF.

This clonotype was counted ten times or more. The J gene is TRBJ2-2, the V gene TRBV10-3; possibly TRBD1 for D (6 bases). The length of the CDR3 is 14 residues. Trimming removed 2 bases at V and 6 bases at J, with 10 bases between. CDR1 ENHRY and CDR2 SYGVKD come from the germline V gene. The CDR3 DNA sequence: TGTGCCATCAGTGAGCCACCAGGGGCCGGGGAGCTGTTTTTT. Translating gives CAISEPPGAGELFF.

This chain links TRBV20-1 with TRBJ2-7; D call uncertain. CDR1 DFQATT and CDR2 SNEGSKA come from the germline V gene (reference sequence). Trimming cost V 4 bases and J 7 bases, with 14 bases left between them. There are 12 residues in the CDR3. The DNA for the CDR3 is TGCAGTGCTAAAAAGGACCGGGCGGAGCAGTACTTC. This sequence encodes CSAKKDRAEQYF.

Only a few counts were recorded for this clonotype. The chain carries TRBV20-1 and TRBJ2-1; 8 positions agree with TRBD2. The V segment lost 5 bases and the J segment 9 bases; nucleotides outside the gene matches: 12. There are 14 residues in the CDR3. The germline gives CDR1 DFQATT, CDR2 SNEGSKA (reference sequence). CDR3 sequence reads: CSAAGTRYLTEQFF. The CDR3 DNA follows: TGCAGTGCTGCCGGGACTAGGTACCTTACTGAGCAGTTCTTC.

This clonotype appeared many times. This chain uses TRBV28 with TRBJ1-5; the D is unclear. The CDR3 totals 15 residues. Trimming pared 6 bases from V and 0 bases from J, leaving 12 bases between. Germline lookup yields CDR1 MDHEN and CDR2 SYDVKM. CDR3 protein: CASSPWQVSNQPQHF. CDR3 bases: TGTGCCAGCAGCCCTTGGCAGGTTAGCAATCAGCCCCAGCATTTT.

This clonotype was recorded a few times. The J gene is TRBJ1-6, the V gene TRBV7-2; D is undetermined. Germline V gives CDR1 SGHTA, CDR2 FQGNSA. V lost 1 base and J 0 bases, leaving 7 bases between the germline ends. There are 16 residues in the CDR3. The CDR3 DNA sequence: TGTGCCAGCAGCTTAGTGGCAAGCTCCTATAATTCACCCCTCCACTTT. Translated, it gives CASSLVASSYNSPLHF.

This clonotype came up a few times. V gene TRBV7-6 combines with J gene TRBJ2-7, with D maybe TRBD1 (5 bases). The CDR3 extends over 16 amino acids. Between the trimmed V and J ends, which lost 2 bases and 5 bases, there was a span of 19 bases. Per the germline V gene, CDR1 is SGHVS and CDR2 is FNYEAQ. In DNA form, the CDR3 reads TGTGCCAGCAGCTTACTCCCTCGGCAGGGTGTAAACGAGCAGTACTTC. This encodes CASSLLPRQGVNEQYF.

The table lists this clonotype with a few counts. The CDR3 spells CASSPGGGDTQYF. The DNA for the CDR3 is TGTGCCAGCTCTCCAGGGGGCGGAGATACGCAGTATTTT. The V and J genes are TRBV18 and TRBJ2-3, with 8 positions matching TRBD1. The CDR3 sequence is 13 residues long. The V segment lost 6 bases and the J segment 5 bases; nucleotides outside the gene matches: 4. Germline CDR1 KGHSH, CDR2 LQKENI.

In its sample, this clonotype was seen a few times. This chain connects TRBV30 to TRBJ1-1; D gene ambiguous. Germline V gene lookup returns CDR1 GTSNPN and CDR2 SVGIG (reference sequence). The CDR3 consists of 14 residues. The V and J ends lost 2 bases and 1 base respectively, with 11 bases between them. CDR3 protein: CAWSSQSTNTEAFF. In DNA form, the CDR3 reads TGTGCCTGGAGTTCACAGAGTACGAACACTGAAGCTTTCTTT.